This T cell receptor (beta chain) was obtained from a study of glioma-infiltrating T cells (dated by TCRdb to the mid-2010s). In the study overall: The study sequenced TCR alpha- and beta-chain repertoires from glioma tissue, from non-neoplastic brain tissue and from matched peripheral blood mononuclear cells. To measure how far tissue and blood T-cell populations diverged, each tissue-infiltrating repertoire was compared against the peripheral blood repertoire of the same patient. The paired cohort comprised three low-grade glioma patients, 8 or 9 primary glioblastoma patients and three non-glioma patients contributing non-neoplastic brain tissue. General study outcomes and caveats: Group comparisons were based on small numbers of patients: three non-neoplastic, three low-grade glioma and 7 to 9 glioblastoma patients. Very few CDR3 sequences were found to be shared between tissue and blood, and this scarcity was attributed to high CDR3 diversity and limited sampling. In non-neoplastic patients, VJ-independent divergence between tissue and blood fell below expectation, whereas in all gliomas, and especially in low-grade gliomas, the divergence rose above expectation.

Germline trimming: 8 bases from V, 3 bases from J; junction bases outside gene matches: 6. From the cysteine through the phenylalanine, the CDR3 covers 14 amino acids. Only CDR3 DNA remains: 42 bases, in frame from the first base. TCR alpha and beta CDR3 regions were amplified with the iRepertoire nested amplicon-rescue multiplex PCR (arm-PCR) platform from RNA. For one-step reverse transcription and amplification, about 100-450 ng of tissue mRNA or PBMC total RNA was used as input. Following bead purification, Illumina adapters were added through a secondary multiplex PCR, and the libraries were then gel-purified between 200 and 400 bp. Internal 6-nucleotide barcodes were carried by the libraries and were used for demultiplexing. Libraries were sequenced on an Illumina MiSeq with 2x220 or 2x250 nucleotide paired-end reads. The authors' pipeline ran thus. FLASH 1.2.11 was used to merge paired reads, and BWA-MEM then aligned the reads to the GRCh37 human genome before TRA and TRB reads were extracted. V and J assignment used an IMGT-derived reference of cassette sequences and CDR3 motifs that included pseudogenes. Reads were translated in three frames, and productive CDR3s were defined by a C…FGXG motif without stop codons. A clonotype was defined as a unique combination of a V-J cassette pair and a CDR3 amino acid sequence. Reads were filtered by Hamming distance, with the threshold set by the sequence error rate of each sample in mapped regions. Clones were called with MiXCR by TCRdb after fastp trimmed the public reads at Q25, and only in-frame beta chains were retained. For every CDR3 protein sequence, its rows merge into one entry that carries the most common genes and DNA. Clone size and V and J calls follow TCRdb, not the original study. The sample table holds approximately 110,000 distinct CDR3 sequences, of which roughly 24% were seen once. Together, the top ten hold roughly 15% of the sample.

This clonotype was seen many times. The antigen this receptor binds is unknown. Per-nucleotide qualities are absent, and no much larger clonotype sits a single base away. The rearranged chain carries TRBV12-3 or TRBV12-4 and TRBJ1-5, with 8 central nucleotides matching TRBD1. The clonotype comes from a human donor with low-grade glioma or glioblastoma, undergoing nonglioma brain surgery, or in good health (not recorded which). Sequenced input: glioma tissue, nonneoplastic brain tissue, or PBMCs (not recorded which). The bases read TGTGCCAGCCAACGGACAGGGCTCAATCAGCCCCAGCATTTT. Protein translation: CASQRTGLNQPQHF.